Listed below are T cell receptor beta chains from one sample, sequenced in a study of blood T cell repertoires in COVID-19. The protocol was immunoSEQ multiplex PCR, while the TCRdb copy is restricted to in-frame clones and leaves out a portion. Here the sample spans about 170,000 clones, around nine tenths being singletons. The sample taken for sequencing was peripheral blood. The receptors stem from a man aged 50-59 years who had recovered from COVID-19. CDR3s include the opening cysteine and the closing phenylalanine or tryptophan. A D gene is named only where the DNA matches it firmly. For some rows the clone size is stated as once, few or many, or as a class when expanded; others skip it.

- TRBJ1-2 TRBV6-5 TRBD1 CASSYLTGVDYGYTF TGTGCCAGCAGTTACCTGACAGGGGTGGACTATGGCTACACCTTC
- TRBJ2-7 TRBV6-5 - CATNRGGTYEQYF TGTGCCACCAACAGGGGGGGAACCTACGAGCAGTACTTC
- TRBJ2-1 TRBV27 - CASTLGAGRRSSYNEQFF TGTGCCAGCACCCTTGGGGCAGGCAGACGTAGCTCCTACAATGAGCAGTTCTTC
- TRBJ2-2 TRBV4-2 TRBD2 CASSQDISGESGELFF TGTGCCAGCAGCCAAGATATTAGCGGGGAGTCCGGGGAGCTGTTTTTT
once TRBJ1-6 TRBV4-3 - CASSRIDSLNSPLHF TGCGCCAGCAGCCGGATAGACTCTCTAAATTCACCCCTCCACTTT
- TRBJ2-6 TRBV14 TRBD1 CASRPTDRGPHLSGANVLTF TGTGCCAGCAGACCTACGGACAGGGGGCCGCATCTCTCTGGGGCCAACGTCCTGACTTTC
- TRBJ2-2 TRBV4-3 - CASSQDTLNSGTRNTGELFF TGCGCCAGCAGCCAAGACACTCTCAATTCCGGGACACGGAACACCGGGGAGCTGTTTTTT
few TRBJ2-7 TRBV4-1 TRBD2 CASSRGGLAGLGDEQYF TGCGCCAGCAGCCGAGGAGGTTTAGCGGGGCTTGGGGACGAGCAGTACTTC
- TRBJ1-2 TRBV19 - CASSISAGNYGYTF TGTGCCAGTAGTATCTCGGCGGGCAACTATGGCTACACCTTC
- TRBJ2-1 TRBV29-1 TRBD1 CSVEVGTGGNEQFF TGCAGCGTTGAAGTAGGGACAGGGGGAAATGAGCAGTTCTTC
- TRBJ2-2 TRBV18 - CASSPNRDTGELFF TGTGCCAGCTCACCAAACAGGGACACCGGGGAGCTGTTTTTT
- TRBJ2-3 TRBV24-1 - CATSDLIRGGTDTQYF TGTGCCACCAGTGATCTTATCAGGGGAGGCACAGATACGCAGTATTTT
- TRBJ2-3 TRBV27 - CASSLGQQADTQYF TGTGCCAGCAGTTTAGGACAGCAAGCAGATACGCAGTATTTT
- TRBJ2-1 TRBV5-1 TRBD1 CASRAGQGKNEQFF TGCGCCAGCAGGGCTGGACAGGGAAAAAATGAGCAGTTCTTC
once TRBJ2-7 TRBV24-1 TRBD1 CATSAQGASYEQYF TGTGCCACCAGTGCCCAGGGGGCCTCCTACGAGCAGTACTTC
- TRBJ2-1 TRBV5-4 - CASSNRQAGANNEQFF TGTGCCAGCAGTAACCGGCAGGCGGGGGCAAACAATGAGCAGTTCTTC
few TRBJ1-5 TRBV19 TRBD1 CASTKGQGRVQPQHF TGTGCCAGTACCAAGGGACAGGGAAGGGTGCAGCCCCAGCATTTT
once TRBJ2-6 TRBV27 - CASTLRGNSGANVLTF TGTGCCAGCACTCTAAGGGGGAACTCTGGGGCCAACGTCCTGACTTTC
- TRBJ2-7 TRBV6-5 TRBD1 CASSYSRQGSAEQYF TGTGCCAGCAGTTACTCCCGACAGGGGTCTGCCGAGCAGTACTTC
- TRBJ2-2 TRBV5-4 TRBD1 CASSLGPGQGTGELFF TGTGCCAGCAGCTTGGGGCCGGGACAGGGAACCGGGGAGCTGTTTTTT
- TRBJ2-2 TRBV7-6 - CASSLAGRGLLGTGELFF TGTGCCAGCAGCTTAGCGGGCAGGGGCCTCTTGGGAACCGGGGAGCTGTTTTTT
- TRBJ1-5 TRBV27 - CASSLAVSNQPQHF TGTGCCAGCAGTTTGGCAGTTAGCAATCAGCCCCAGCATTTT
- TRBJ1-2 TRBV5-8 - CASSFRQAANYGYTF TGTGCCAGCAGCTTCCGACAGGCCGCTAACTATGGCTACACCTTC
- TRBJ2-3 TRBV9 TRBD1 CASSAQQGSRTDTQYF TGTGCCAGCAGCGCCCAACAGGGGTCCCGCACAGATACGCAGTATTTT
- TRBJ2-1 TRBV6-5 TRBD2 CASIRLAGHNEQFF TGTGCCAGCATCCGGCTAGCGGGACACAATGAGCAGTTCTTC
once TRBJ2-7 TRBV6-5 TRBD2 CASSRLANEQYF TGTGCCAGCAGTAGACTAGCCAACGAGCAGTACTTC
- TRBJ2-5 TRBV20-1 - CSASYGSETQYF TGCAGTGCTAGTTATGGCAGTGAGACCCAGTACTTC
- TRBJ2-7 TRBV6-9 TRBD1 CASGGTGQVAYEQYF TGTGCCAGCGGGGGCACGGGACAGGTAGCCTACGAGCAGTACTTC
- TRBJ2-7 TRBV29-1 TRBD1 CSRQGTDEQYF TGCAGCCGACAGGGCACGGACGAGCAGTACTTC
- TRBJ2-7 TRBV7-6 - CASSLSPTVEVHEQYF TGTGCCAGCAGCTTATCTCCGACAGTAGAAGTGCACGAGCAGTACTTC
- TRBJ2-1 TRBV15 TRBD1 CATSRDGTGSGGEQFF TGTGCCACCAGCAGAGATGGGACAGGCAGTGGAGGTGAGCAGTTCTTC
- TRBJ1-2 TRBV6-2/TRBV6-3 TRBD1 CASSYARDRTYYTF TGTGCCAGCAGTTACGCGCGGGACAGGACTTACTACACCTTC
- TRBJ2-7 TRBV28 TRBD1 CASSLRGQNLYEQYF TGTGCCAGCAGTTTACGGGGACAGAACCTTTACGAGCAGTACTTC
- TRBJ2-7 TRBV7-9 TRBD2 CASSAQGLAGLYEQYF TGTGCCAGCAGCGCCCAGGGGTTAGCGGGGCTCTACGAGCAGTACTTC
many TRBJ2-7 TRBV28 - CASSSRAGTVGYEQYF TGTGCCAGCAGTTCCCGGGCGGGGACAGTGGGCTACGAGCAGTACTTC
- TRBJ2-1 TRBV19 TRBD1 CASIDRGRSYNEQFF TGTGCCAGTATTGACAGGGGGCGTTCTTACAATGAGCAGTTCTTC
- TRBJ2-5 TRBV6-6 - CASSYSGGMRETQYF TGTGCCAGCAGTTACTCCGGCGGGATGAGGGAGACCCAGTACTTC
few TRBJ1-6 TRBV27 - CASSLTRGSPLHF TGTGCCAGCAGTCTAACACGGGGTTCACCCCTCCACTTT
- TRBJ2-2 TRBV19 - CASYRNTGELFF TGTGCCAGTTACAGGAACACCGGGGAGCTGTTTTTT
- TRBJ2-5 TRBV7-3 TRBD2 CASSSPESGSYQETQYF TGTGCCAGCAGCTCCCCAGAGAGCGGGAGTTACCAAGAGACCCAGTACTTC